This TCR beta chain stems from a study of cytomegalovirus exposure and HLA in healthy donors. Regarding the study as a whole: Investigators reported approximately 170 TCR beta chains as tied to cytomegalovirus. An ancestry cluster, one associated with Asian ancestry, reportedly showed fewer N-insertions than the roughly 700-donor mean in a later analysis.

The CDR3 runs to 16 residues. The J segment lost 4 bases and the V segment lost 5 bases, leaving 7 bases of the junction unmatched. Germline V lookup: CDR1 SGHTA, CDR2 FQGTGA. These donors, healthy bone marrow donors, were studied. This clone showed up just a few times. Its target is not known. Researchers ran the PCR with 60 Vbeta and 13 Jbeta primers. Only in-frame clones appear in the TCRdb table, and some are missing; sequencing was by immunoSEQ multiplex PCR. The table lists 160,000 or so clones, around 77% of them singletons. Sequenced sample: PBMCs. This TCR derives from a man aged 55 to 70 in good health and CMV-seronegative. The chain uses TRBV7-3 and TRBJ2-3; 12 bases are a match to TRBD2. Here the CDR3 reads CASSGSSGGASDTQYF. The CDR3 region has the DNA TGTGCCAGCAGCGGGTCTAGCGGGGGGGCGTCAGATACGCAGTATTTT.